The clone carrying this T cell receptor beta chain has ten or more counts. The CDR3 runs 13 residues. V dropped 7 bases and J dropped 0 bases, with 12 bases sitting between them. CDR1 SQVTM and CDR2 ANQGSEA come from the germline V gene. TCRdb reprocessed the RT-PCR reads via MiXCR and lists one record per CDR3 protein. The sample yields 650,000 to 800,000 distinct CDR3 sequences, approximately 14% seen once. The receptor was isolated from a female donor in good health, serving as a healthy control. Specimen: memory CD4+ T cells from blood. J is TRBJ1-1 and V is TRBV29-1; maybe TRBD1 (5 bases). CDR3 nucleotide sequence: TGCAGCGCCCTGGGACCTATGAACACTGAAGCTTTCTTT. It translates to CSALGPMNTEAFF.